The next 18 T cell receptor beta chains were all read from a single sample in a study of radiotherapy plus CTLA-4 blockade in lung cancer. Clones were sequenced by immunoSEQ multiplex PCR, and TCRdb holds only the in-frame ones, with some missing. This sample yields about 54,000 clones, of which approximately 79% are seen a single time; about 2.9% belongs to the top ten. The starting material was peripheral blood, obtained from a patient treated with radiotherapy plus ipilimumab. Receptors were obtained from a human donor with non-small cell lung cancer who had a partial response to radiotherapy plus ipilimumab.

This chain joins TRBV19 and TRBJ2-3; TRBD2 matches at 13 bases. The V gene end was trimmed by 4 bases and the J gene end by 6 bases; junction bases not matched to a gene: 7. Germline lookup yields CDR1 LNHDA and CDR2 SQIVND (reference sequence). CDR3 length: 16 amino acids. The CDR3 is CASSTTTSGGQDTQYF. CDR3 in DNA: TGTGCCAGTAGTACGACGACTAGCGGGGGGCAGGATACGCAGTATTTT.

The chain employs TRBV7-5 and TRBJ1-2; whether TRBD1, the table's D call, matches the DNA was not checked. TRBV7-5 is listed as a pseudogene. CDR3 size: 17 residues. The CDR3 protein is CVRSFFLRTVIIYGYTF. The CDR3 DNA is TGTGTCAGAAGCTTCTTCCTTCGGACAGTAATCATCTATGGCTACACCTTC.

This clone is deemed medium-sized. The rearrangement joins TRBV6-1 to TRBJ1-6; D gene unclear. Germline V gives CDR1 MNHNS, CDR2 SASEGT. V was trimmed by 5 bases and J by 9 bases, leaving 14 bases between them. The CDR3 length is 14 residues. CDR3: CASSKGVLSSPLHF. The CDR3 DNA reads TGTGCCAGCAGTAAGGGAGTCCTAAGTTCACCCCTCCACTTT.

This rearrangement joins TRBV6-5 to TRBJ2-1, with 13 bases aligning to TRBD2. Germline loops: CDR1 MNHEY, CDR2 SVGAGI. The CDR3 runs to 15 residues. V lost 10 bases, J lost 6 bases, and 9 bases stayed unmatched. The CDR3 DNA reads TGTGCCACCTTATCGGGACTAGCGGGATCCAATGAGCAGTTCTTC. Translating it yields CATLSGLAGSNEQFF.

This clone occurred a few times. The DNA for the CDR3 is TGTGCCAGCAGAGGCCCCGGACAGTCCCTCGAGCAGTACTTC. It is translated as CASRGPGQSLEQYF. This rearrangement joins TRBV27 to TRBJ2-7, with D tentatively TRBD1 (6 bases). The V and J ends lost 6 bases and 6 bases respectively, with 18 bases between them. Germline assignment: CDR1 MNHEY and CDR2 SMNVEV (reference sequence). The CDR3 spans 14 residues.

The chain recombines TRBV28 with TRBJ1-6; the match to TRBD1 covers 8 bases. The J segment lost 6 bases and the V segment lost 5 bases, leaving 3 bases of the junction unmatched. The CDR3 consists of 14 residues. CDR1 and CDR2 from the germline V gene are MDHEN and SYDVKM. The CDR3 nucleotides read TGTGCCAGCAGTAAGACAGGGGTTAATTCACCCCTCCACTTT. Protein: CASSKTGVNSPLHF.

The chain's CDR3 is CASSLRGSPLAEAFF. The CDR3 nucleotides read TGCGCCAGCAGCTTGAGGGGATCGCCCTTGGCTGAAGCTTTCTTT. This chain uses TRBV5-1 with TRBJ1-1; a possible D gene is TRBD1 (5 bases). V lost 1 base and J lost 6, with 16 bases in between. Germline lookup yields CDR1 SGHRS and CDR2 YFSETQ. The CDR3 extends over 15 amino acids. Based on the CDR3 plus reference TRBV5-1 and TRBJ1-1, the full variable domain is KAGVTQTPRYLIKTRGQQVTLSCSPISGHRSVSWYQQTPGQGLQFLFEYFSETQRNKGNFPGRFSGRQFSNSRSEMNVSTLELGDSALYLCASSLRGSPLAEAFFGQGTRLTVV.

This clone was recorded a few times. This chain connects TRBV2 to TRBJ2-5; no reliable D call. The V end was cut by 8 bases, the J end by 1 base, with 14 bases between. The CDR3 length is 14 residues. Per the germline V gene, CDR1 is SNHLY and CDR2 is FYNNEI. The CDR3 DNA is TGTGCCAGCTTAAAAGGAGAAGTCCAAGAGACCCAGTACTTC. This sequence encodes CASLKGEVQETQYF.

This clone was counted a few times. The V and J genes are TRBV1 and TRBJ1-5; the table names TRBD1, a call not compared with the DNA. TRBV1 is labeled a pseudogene. The CDR3 length is 16 residues. The CDR3 spells CTSSQPDRGVNQPQHF. CDR3 coding DNA: TGCACCAGCAGCCAACCAGACAGGGGGGTCAATCAGCCCCAGCATTTT.

The CDR3 spells CASSPHLTDYGYTF. In DNA form, the CDR3 reads TGTGCCAGCAGCCCCCACCTGACAGACTATGGCTACACCTTC. The genes are TRBV9 and TRBJ1-2; maybe TRBD1 (5 bases). Germline CDR1 and CDR2: SGDLS and YYNGEE. Trimming took 4 bases from V and 3 from J, leaving 13 bases between them. CDR3 size: 14 residues.

The chain joins TRBV6-1 to TRBJ1-1; D uncertain. The CDR3 length is 15 residues. Germline CDR1 MNHNS, CDR2 SASEGT. V dropped 8 bases and J dropped 2 bases, with 18 bases sitting between them. As DNA, the CDR3 is TGTGCCAGCGGGAAAGAGGGTACCCTTAACACTGAAGCTTTCTTT. This encodes CASGKEGTLNTEAFF.

V gene TRBV5-4 combines with J gene TRBJ2-5, with D perhaps matching TRBD2 (7 bases). Germline CDR1 SGHNT, CDR2 YYREEE (reference sequence). The CDR3 spans 15 residues. V gave up 1 base and J gave up 5 bases, with 15 bases separating them. The CDR3 region is CASSLMGGLPETQYF. The CDR3 bases are TGTGCCAGCAGCTTGATGGGGGGGCTGCCGGAGACCCAGTACTTC.

This clone appeared a few times. The chain is built from TRBV6-5 and TRBJ2-2; D may be TRBD2 (5 bases). V lost 5 bases and J 6 bases, leaving 16 bases between the germline ends. There are 15 residues in the CDR3. Germline V gene sequence: CDR1 MNHEY, CDR2 SVGAGI. The CDR3 DNA is TGTGCCAGCAGTGGGGTGAGGGTCCATTCCGGGGAGCTGTTTTTT. As protein: CASSGVRVHSGELFF.

In nucleotides, the CDR3 is TGCAGCGGGGGACACTCCTACAATGAGCAGTTCTTC. Its translation is CSGGHSYNEQFF. The chain carries TRBV29-1 and TRBJ2-1; possibly TRBD1 for D (6 bases). With 7 bases removed from V and 0 bases from J, the gap between germline ends came to 7 bases. The CDR3 has 12 amino acids. CDR1 and CDR2 (germline): SQVTM, ANQGSEA.

The J gene is TRBJ2-1, the V gene TRBV9; maybe TRBD2 (7 bases). V was cut by 2 bases and J by 7 bases, with 13 bases left in between. CDR3 length equals 14 residues. CDR1 and CDR2 from the germline V gene are SGDLS and YYNGEE. The CDR3 reads CASSVSGGLNEQFF. CDR3 nucleotides: TGTGCCAGCAGCGTCTCGGGGGGCTTAAATGAGCAGTTCTTC.

This clone turned up a few times. The chain links TRBV21-1 to TRBJ1-3. TRBV21-1 is tagged as a pseudogene. This CDR3 is built from 15 residues. For the CDR3, the DNA is TGTGCCAGCAGCAAAGGCCGAGACTTTCGGAACACCATATATTTT. Encoded protein: CASSKGRDFRNTIYF.

This sequence joins TRBV6-5 and TRBJ2-2; 7 positions agree with TRBD1. Germline trimming cut 5 bases from V and 1 base from J; bases unmatched to any gene: 4. The CDR3 covers 15 residues. Looked up from germline, CDR1 is MNHEY and CDR2 is SVGAGI. This CDR3 is CASSRGQQNTGELFF. The DNA of the CDR3 is TGTGCCAGCAGTAGGGGACAGCAGAACACCGGGGAGCTGTTTTTT.

The chain links TRBV18 to TRBJ2-1; D unresolved. With 0 bases removed from V and 8 bases from J, the gap between germline ends came to 17 bases. This CDR3 comprises 16 residues. Looked up from germline, CDR1 is KGHSH and CDR2 is LQKENI. The CDR3 DNA follows: TGTGCCAGCTCACCACCAGACGTAAAAGGCGAGGATGAGCAGTTCTTC. As protein: CASSPPDVKGEDEQFF. Combining the CDR3 with reference TRBV18 and TRBJ2-1 gives the whole variable domain NAGVMQNPRHLVRRRGQEARLRCSPMKGHSHVYWYRQLPEEGLKFMVYLQKENIIDESGMPKERFSAEFPKEGPSILRIQQVVRGDSAAYFCASSPPDVKGEDEQFFGPGTRLTVL.